Following are 30 T cell receptor beta chains from one sample sequenced in a study of radiotherapy plus CTLA-4 blockade in lung cancer. The repertoire was sequenced with immunoSEQ multiplex PCR; TCRdb's copy has only in-frame clones and lacks some. The sample contains about 80,000 clones, approximately 86% of which appear only once. Sequencing used peripheral blood, obtained from a patient treated with radiotherapy plus ipilimumab. These receptors all come from a human donor with non-small cell lung cancer who had stable disease on radiotherapy plus ipilimumab.

The rearrangement links TRBV30 to TRBJ1-6; 8 bases fit TRBD1. CDR1 GTSNPN and CDR2 SVGIG come from the germline V gene (reference sequence). CDR3 size: 14 residues. J lost 8 bases, V lost 4 bases, and 7 bases had no gene match. CDR3 sequence reads: CAWTLTGADSPLHF. The CDR3 DNA follows: TGTGCCTGGACCCTGACAGGGGCCGATTCACCCCTCCACTTT.

In its sample, this clone was seen once. The chain carries TRBV5-4 and TRBJ2-2, with D tentatively TRBD2 (6 bases). V was pared by 0 bases and J by 9 bases, with 18 bases between. This CDR3 is 16 amino acids long. CDR1 and CDR2 from the germline V gene are SGHNT and YYREEE (reference sequence). This CDR3 reads CASSLVGRGGVRELFF. The CDR3, as DNA: TGTGCCAGCAGCTTGGTCGGGCGGGGAGGTGTGAGGGAGCTGTTTTTT.

This CDR3 is CASSLVGSYTDTQYF. In DNA form, the CDR3 reads TGTGCCAGCAGTTTAGTTGGGTCATACACAGATACGCAGTATTTT. The chain joins TRBV28 to TRBJ2-3; D gene uncertain. The V and J ends lost 2 bases and 2 bases respectively, with 11 bases between them. The CDR3 contains 15 residues. CDR1 is MDHEN and CDR2 is SYDVKM in the germline V gene.

The V gene is TRBV7-9, the J gene TRBJ2-2; TRBD2 matches 12 bases. J gave up 3 bases and V 5 bases, and 4 bases lay outside the gene matches. CDR3 length: 16 residues. Germline CDR1 reads SEHNR; CDR2 reads FQNEAQ (reference sequence). The CDR3 spells CASSPTSGRYTGELFF. For the CDR3, the DNA is TGTGCCAGCAGCCCGACTAGCGGGAGATACACCGGGGAGCTGTTTTTT.

The J gene is TRBJ2-3, the V gene TRBV7-8; 10 nucleotides match TRBD2. V dropped 6 bases and J dropped 2; count of bases not matched to a gene: 8. This CDR3 spans 16 amino acids. CDR1 SGHVS and CDR2 FQNEAQ come from the germline V gene. The CDR3, as DNA: TGTGCCAGCAGTGGGGTCGGACTAGCGGCCACAGATACGCAGTATTTT. Translation: CASSGVGLAATDTQYF. Based on the CDR3 plus reference TRBV7-8 and TRBJ2-3, the full variable domain is GAGVSQSPRYKVAKRGQDVALRCDPISGHVSLFWYQQALGQGPEFLTYFQNEAQLDKSGLPSDRFFAERPEGSVSTLKIQRTQQEDSAVYLCASSGVGLAATDTQYFGPGTRLTVL.

The gene calls are TRBV7-9 and TRBJ2-5; 7 nucleotides agree with TRBD2. CDR3 length: 17 residues. Trimming cost V 5 bases and J 2 bases; bases outside gene matches: 14. Germline CDR1 reads SEHNR; CDR2 reads FQNEAQ (reference sequence). The chain's CDR3 is CASSRNPPAGVQETQYF. CDR3 nucleotide sequence: TGTGCCAGCAGCCGAAATCCCCCTGCGGGAGTTCAAGAGACCCAGTACTTC.

The V gene is TRBV28, the J gene TRBJ1-6, with 8 bases lining up with TRBD1. Per germline, CDR1 MDHEN and CDR2 SYDVKM. J lost 10 bases, V lost 5 bases, and 7 bases had no gene match. CDR3 size: 14 residues. DNA for the CDR3: TGTGCCAGCAGTCGCACAGGGGGTGAGTCACCCCTCCACTTT. Translating gives CASSRTGGESPLHF.

This clone was seen once. The chain carries TRBV18 and TRBJ1-2; 7 bases agree with TRBD1. The germline gives CDR1 KGHSH, CDR2 LQKENI. The CDR3 consists of 15 residues. V gave up 1 base and J gave up 2 bases; unmatched junction bases: 4. The CDR3 protein is CASSPQMGQNYGYTF. The CDR3, as DNA: TGTGCCAGCTCACCACAAATGGGACAGAACTATGGCTACACCTTC.

V gene TRBV25-1 combines with J gene TRBJ2-3; a possible D gene is TRBD2 (6 bases). The CDR3 loop spans 12 amino acids. In germline, CDR1 is MGHDK, CDR2 SYGVNS. Trimming removed 8 bases from V and 0 bases from J, with 6 bases in between. The CDR3 reads CASGTSTDTQYF. In DNA, the CDR3 is TGTGCCAGCGGGACTAGCACAGATACGCAGTATTTT.

This sequence joins TRBV27 and TRBJ2-3, with 7 nucleotides matching TRBD2. Germline CDR1 and CDR2: MNHEY and SMNVEV (reference sequence). V was clipped by 5 bases and J by 3 bases; unmatched bases: 5. The CDR3 extends over 14 amino acids. CDR3 in DNA: TGTGCCAGCAGTGGGCTAGCGGCAACAGATACGCAGTATTTT. It is translated as CASSGLAATDTQYF.

The V gene is TRBV4-1, the J gene TRBJ2-5; 7 bases agree with TRBD1. The CDR3 covers 15 residues. Germline V gene lookup returns CDR1 MGHRA and CDR2 YSYEKL. J lost 1 base, V lost 3 bases, and 5 bases had no gene match. CDR3 residues: CASSQPDRVQETQYF. In DNA form, the CDR3 reads TGCGCCAGCAGCCAGCCCGACAGGGTCCAAGAGACCCAGTACTTC.

The gene calls are TRBV7-9 and TRBJ2-4, with D perhaps TRBD1 or TRBD2 (5 bases each). CDR3 length: 12 amino acids. Per germline, CDR1 SEHNR and CDR2 FQNEAQ (reference sequence). Trimming took off 10 bases at V and 8 bases at J, with 15 bases between the two ends. The CDR3 DNA reads as TGTGCCACCGGCGTGGGGACGGACATTCAGTACTTC. Translated, it gives CATGVGTDIQYF.

V and J are TRBV30 and TRBJ1-4, with D possibly TRBD1 on 6 matching bases. The V gene's germline CDR1 is GTSNPN and CDR2 SVGIG (reference sequence). V dropped 0 bases and J dropped 7 bases, with 9 bases sitting between them. CDR3 length: 13 amino acids. CDR3 coding DNA: TGTGCCTGGAGTGTAGGGGGAATTGAAAAACTGTTTTTT. Its protein product is CAWSVGGIEKLFF.

J is TRBJ1-4 and V is TRBV5-1, with D hard to call. In germline, CDR1 is SGHRS, CDR2 YFSETQ. V lost 1 base, J lost 2 bases, and 15 bases lay in between. The CDR3 is 17 amino acids. CDR3 sequence (DNA): TGCGCCAGCAGCTTGACCGAGATCCCGGCGACTAATGAAAAACTGTTTTTT. Translated, it gives CASSLTEIPATNEKLFF.

The rearrangement links TRBV6-1 to TRBJ1-5, with 7 nucleotides matching TRBD1. There are 19 residues in the CDR3. V shed 3 bases and J 1 base; nucleotides not matched to a gene: 15. Germline CDR1 is MNHNS and CDR2 is SASEGT. DNA of the CDR3: TGTGCCAGCAGTGATGTGGGACACTCAGGGGGGTACAGCAATCAGCCCCAGCATTTT. Amino acid sequence: CASSDVGHSGGYSNQPQHF.

The chain links TRBV28 to TRBJ2-5, with 7 bases identical to TRBD2. With 5 bases clipped from V and 5 bases from J, the junction kept 11 bases outside the gene matches. From germline, CDR1 is MDHEN and CDR2 SYDVKM. This CDR3 has 15 residues. This chain's CDR3 is CASSPGGGPRETQYF. DNA of the CDR3: TGTGCCAGCAGTCCCGGCGGGGGACCGAGGGAGACCCAGTACTTC.

The chain uses TRBV7-2 and TRBJ2-7; no clear D gene. Trimming removed 4 bases from V and 2 bases from J, with 12 bases in between. The CDR3 covers 14 residues. The germline CDR1 and CDR2 sequences are SGHTA and FQGNSA. As DNA, the CDR3 is TGTGCCAGCAGCTCCACGGAGTGGCCCTACGAGCAGTACTTC. Protein sequence: CASSSTEWPYEQYF.

This chain connects TRBV18 to TRBJ2-7, with 10 bases matching TRBD2. The CDR3 extends over 13 amino acids. V was pared by 7 bases and J by 2 bases, with 2 bases of the junction left unmatched. From germline, CDR1 is KGHSH and CDR2 LQKENI. The CDR3 coding sequence is TGTGCCAGCTATGGGACTAGCGCCTACGAGCAGTACTTC. This translates into CASYGTSAYEQYF.

The chain recombines TRBV18 with TRBJ2-3; D is perhaps TRBD1 (6 bases). The germline gives CDR1 KGHSH, CDR2 LQKENI. CDR3 length equals 14 residues. Between the trimmed V and J ends, which lost 6 bases and 5 bases, there was a span of 15 bases. The CDR3 DNA is TGTGCCAGCTCGCAAAGTACAGGGTTAGATACGCAGTATTTT. Its protein product is CASSQSTGLDTQYF.

The V and J genes are TRBV2 and TRBJ2-7, with 9 bases lining up with TRBD1. Germline assignment: CDR1 SNHLY and CDR2 FYNNEI. V gave up 6 bases and J gave up 7 bases; unmatched junction bases: 10. The CDR3 runs to 14 residues. The CDR3 reads CASRGGDRAREQYF. For the CDR3, the DNA is TGTGCCAGCAGAGGCGGGGACAGGGCGAGAGAGCAGTACTTC.

Only a few counts were recorded for this clone. The chain combines TRBV6-1 with TRBJ2-7; D is undetermined. From germline, CDR1 is MNHNS and CDR2 SASEGT. There are 10 residues in the CDR3. V lost 3 bases to trimming and J lost 3 bases, with 0 bases between them. The CDR3 protein is CASSDYEQYF. The CDR3 nucleotides are TGTGCCAGCAGTGACTACGAGCAGTACTTC.

This rearrangement joins TRBV28 to TRBJ1-5; a weak D match, TRBD1 (5 bases). The CDR3 sequence is 14 residues long. Trimming left V 8 bases short and J 0 bases short, with 11 bases between. Germline V CDR1 and CDR2: MDHEN, SYDVKM. CDR3 DNA: TGTGCCAGCGGGACGGTATATAGCAATCAGCCCCAGCATTTT. It is translated as CASGTVYSNQPQHF.

The chain joins TRBV28 to TRBJ2-7; tentative D call: TRBD2 (7 bases). CDR3 length: 14 amino acids. Trimming shortened V by 2 bases and J by 2 bases, and 10 bases separated the two germline ends. Germline CDR1 and CDR2: MDHEN and SYDVKM. This CDR3 reads CASSLGGGPYEQYF. CDR3 nucleotide sequence: TGTGCCAGCAGTTTAGGCGGGGGCCCCTACGAGCAGTACTTC.

In its sample, this clone was seen once. This chain links TRBV5-6 with TRBJ2-3; D not resolved. This CDR3 is built from 14 residues. Germline V gene data show CDR1 as SGHDT and CDR2 as YYEEEE. V lost 1 base and J 5 bases, leaving 11 bases between the germline ends. The CDR3 DNA follows: TGTGCCAGCAGCTTGAATGTGGTGCGAGATACGCAGTATTTT. Translating gives CASSLNVVRDTQYF.

This clone showed up just once. CDR3: CASSLSWGTTEAFF. DNA for the CDR3: TGCGCCAGCAGCTTGTCATGGGGCACCACTGAAGCTTTCTTT. The chain recombines TRBV5-1 with TRBJ1-1, with a weak D call TRBD1 (5 bases). The CDR3 sequence is 14 residues long. Germline V gene lookup returns CDR1 SGHRS and CDR2 YFSETQ. V dropped 1 base and J dropped 4 bases, with 11 bases sitting between them.

This chain joins TRBV5-4 and TRBJ2-2; 9 positions agree with TRBD2. Germline lookup yields CDR1 SGHNT and CDR2 YYREEE (reference sequence). The CDR3 has 17 residues. The junction had 8 bases not matched to a gene; V was cut back by 4 bases and J by 1 base. The CDR3 reads CASSPAKAGGNTGELFF. CDR3 bases: TGTGCCAGCAGCCCGGCAAAAGCGGGAGGGAACACCGGGGAGCTGTTTTTT. The full variable domain, completed using reference TRBV5-4 and TRBJ2-2, is ETGVTQSPTHLIKTRGQQVTLRCSSQSGHNTVSWYQQALGQGPQFIFQYYREEENGRGNFPPRFSGLQFPNYSSELNVNALELDDSALYLCASSPAKAGGNTGELFFGEGSRLTVL.

The V gene is TRBV28, the J gene TRBJ2-1; weak D call: TRBD1 (6 bases). This CDR3 is 18 amino acids long. Germline assignment: CDR1 MDHEN and CDR2 SYDVKM. V lost 5 bases and J lost 0, with 20 bases in between. CDR3 sequence: CASSVNVRQESSYNEQFF. The DNA of the CDR3 is TGTGCCAGCAGTGTAAACGTCCGACAGGAAAGCTCCTACAATGAGCAGTTCTTC.

The V call is TRBV4-1, the J call TRBJ2-3, with 10 positions matching TRBD1. CDR1 is MGHRA and CDR2 is YSYEKL in the germline V gene. The V and J ends lost 4 bases and 1 base, in that order; junction bases with no gene match: 2. CDR3 length equals 15 residues. This CDR3 reads CASSRTGGGTDTQYF. CDR3 nucleotide sequence: TGCGCCAGCAGCCGGACAGGGGGGGGCACAGATACGCAGTATTTT.

This clone came up a few times. The chain employs TRBV18 and TRBJ1-3; D is ambiguous. Germline assignment: CDR1 KGHSH and CDR2 LQKENI. Trimming stripped 2 bases from V and 0 bases from J, with 11 bases between. The CDR3 is 16 amino acids. As DNA, the CDR3 is TGTGCCAGCTCACCATCATCACAGACCTCTGGAAACACCATATATTTT. Translating gives CASSPSSQTSGNTIYF.

The rearrangement joins TRBV10-2 to TRBJ2-7; D not resolved. The V end lost 5 bases, the J end lost 10 bases, and 12 bases lay between the germline ends. The CDR3 spans 11 residues. The V gene's germline CDR1 is WSHSY and CDR2 SAAADI. The CDR3 nucleotides read TGCGCCAGCAGTCAATACCAGGATCAGTACTTC. This gives the protein CASSQYQDQYF.